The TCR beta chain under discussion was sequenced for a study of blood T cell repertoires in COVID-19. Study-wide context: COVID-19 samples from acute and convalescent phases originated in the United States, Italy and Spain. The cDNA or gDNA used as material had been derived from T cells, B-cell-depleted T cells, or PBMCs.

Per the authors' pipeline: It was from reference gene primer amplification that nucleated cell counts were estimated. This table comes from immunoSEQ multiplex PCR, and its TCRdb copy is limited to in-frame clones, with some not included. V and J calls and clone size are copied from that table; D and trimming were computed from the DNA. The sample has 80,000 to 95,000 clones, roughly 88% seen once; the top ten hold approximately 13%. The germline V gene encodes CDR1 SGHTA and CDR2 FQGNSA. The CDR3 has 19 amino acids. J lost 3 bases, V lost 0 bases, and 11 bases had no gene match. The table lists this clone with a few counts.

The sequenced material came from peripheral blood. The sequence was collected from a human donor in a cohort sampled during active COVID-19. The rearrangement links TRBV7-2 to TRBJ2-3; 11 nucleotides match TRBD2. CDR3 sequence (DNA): TGTGCCAGCAGCTTAGCCCGCGGACTAGCGGGCCAGAATACAGATACGCAGTATTTT. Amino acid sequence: CASSLARGLAGQNTDTQYF.